Described below is a single T cell receptor beta chain sequence and its context. Its specificity is unknown. Antigen-specific CD4+ T cell clonotypes were called by their expansion after viral peptide-pool culture in ViraFEST. Culturing for around eleven days preceded CD4+ T cell isolation. Each well held approximately 2.2 million PBMC cultured with about 10 ug/ml peptides and 8.5 to 10 IU/ml IL-2. It was on days 3 and 7 that half the medium was replaced with IL-2 medium. The V gene lost 5 bases and the J gene lost 2 bases, with 9 bases spanning the gap. The CDR3 loop spans 13 amino acids. Germline loops: CDR1 SGHTA, CDR2 FQGTGA. The data were taken from a study of vaccination effects on CD4 cells after COVID-19. Study outcomes and limitations: Missing from the study were early post-infection timepoints, and its convalescent patients were few.

The assay was immunoSEQ multiplex PCR, and TCRdb's table has in-frame clones only and misses some. This sample has 50,000 or so clones, with roughly 80% found just once. This TCR was sampled from a human donor who received a COVID-19 vaccine. Sequencing used CD4+ T cells from PBMCs cultured with HCoV-229E spike peptides, obtained before COVID-19 vaccination. The chain uses TRBV7-3 and TRBJ1-1; no reliable D call. The CDR3 loop reads CASSSGPNTEAFF. As DNA, the CDR3 is TGTGCCAGCAGCAGTGGACCTAACACTGAAGCTTTCTTT.